The entry that follows covers one T cell receptor beta chain sequence. This record comes from a study of PD-L1 blockade in urothelial cancer. Study at large: A median of roughly 140,000 T cells was found in the blood samples.

Germline CDR1 is LGHNA and CDR2 is YNFKEQ. CDR3 length equals 13 residues. The ends were cut back, 0 bases at V and 6 bases at J, with 9 bases in the middle. Profiling relied on immunoSEQ multiplex PCR, and the TCRdb table lists in-frame clones only, not all of them. The sample gives about 100,000 clones, about 90% of which show up once; 0.8% to 1% is in the top ten. This TCR came from a woman of 80 years or more with urothelial cancer. The sample consisted of PBMCs, taken around atezolizumab (anti-PD-L1) treatment. The chain combines TRBV4-2 with TRBJ2-7, with D unresolved. The CDR3: CASSQDMEREQYF. The CDR3 DNA follows: TGTGCCAGCAGCCAAGATATGGAGCGCGAGCAGTACTTC.